This T cell receptor beta chain appears in the sequencing data of a study of T cells in localized non-small cell lung cancer. Repertoires were generated with immunoSEQ multiplex PCR, while TCRdb's copy carries only in-frame clones and drops some. The sample holds some 20,000 clones, 90% seen once. Whole-study findings and limits: Prolonged overall survival went with higher T cell density in the blood. Turning up in adjacent lung were a median roughly 60 of the top 100 tumor clones. Uninvolved adjacent lung had higher T cell clonality than tumor and all other tissues.

For this clone: Its antigen remains unknown.

In germline, CDR1 is GTSNPN, CDR2 SVGIG (reference sequence). Trimming at V came to 3 bases and at J to 4 bases, leaving 8 bases not matched to a gene. The CDR3 has 14 amino acids. This chain connects TRBV30 to TRBJ1-2; 7 positions agree with TRBD1. This TCR was sampled from a woman between 35 and 70 years old with stage I lung adenocarcinoma. The source material was peripheral blood, sampled before any cancer treatment. This chain's CDR3 is CAWSIGGAGYGYTF. The CDR3, as DNA: TGTGCCTGGAGCATAGGGGGCGCGGGCTATGGCTACACCTTC.